This T cell receptor beta chain was sequenced during a study of identical twins. General observations from the study: Conclusions came from cross-sectional statistical analysis, not from following the same donors. Among beta out-of-frame sequences, excess sharing between twins appeared weaker. In cord blood, abundant beta clonotypes had fewer insertions; memory showed no trend.

A remark on this clonotype: Its antigen is still unknown.

CDR3 length: 15 residues. The V gene's germline CDR1 is LGHDT and CDR2 YNNKEL (reference sequence). V was pared by 3 bases and J by 5 bases, with 14 bases between. Template switching, a step in the protocol, added a universal primer site, and cDNA carried unique molecular identifiers. TCRdb redid the calling of the 5' RACE reads with MiXCR, one entry per CDR3 protein. The table lists 450,000 or so distinct CDR3 sequences, 14% of them singletons. These data were also reused for a study on yellow fever vaccine responses in identical twins.

This sequence originates from a woman aged 18-29 years in good health. What was sequenced was CD4+ T cells sorted from blood. The chain has TRBV3-1 and TRBJ1-5, with a weak D call TRBD1 (6 bases). The CDR3, as DNA: TGTGCCAGCAGCCACGACGGACAGTTTCATCAGCCCCAGCATTTT. Its protein is CASSHDGQFHQPQHF.